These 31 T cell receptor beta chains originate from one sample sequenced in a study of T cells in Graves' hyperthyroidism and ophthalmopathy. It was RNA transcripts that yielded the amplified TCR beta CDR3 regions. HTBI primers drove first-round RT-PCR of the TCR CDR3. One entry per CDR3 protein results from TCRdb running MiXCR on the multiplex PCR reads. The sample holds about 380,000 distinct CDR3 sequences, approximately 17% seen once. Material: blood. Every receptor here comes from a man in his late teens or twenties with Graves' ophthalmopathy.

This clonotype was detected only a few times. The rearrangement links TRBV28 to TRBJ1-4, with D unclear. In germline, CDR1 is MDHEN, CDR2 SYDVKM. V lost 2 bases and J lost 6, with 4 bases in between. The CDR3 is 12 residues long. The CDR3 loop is CASSLMDEKLFF. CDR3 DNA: TGTGCCAGCAGTTTAATGGATGAAAAACTGTTTTTT.

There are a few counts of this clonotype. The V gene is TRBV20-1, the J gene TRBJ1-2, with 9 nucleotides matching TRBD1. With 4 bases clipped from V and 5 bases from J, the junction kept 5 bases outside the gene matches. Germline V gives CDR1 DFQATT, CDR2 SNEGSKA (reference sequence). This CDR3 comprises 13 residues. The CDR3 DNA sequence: TGCAGTGCTAAGGGACAGGGAGCGTATGGCTACACCTTC. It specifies CSAKGQGAYGYTF.

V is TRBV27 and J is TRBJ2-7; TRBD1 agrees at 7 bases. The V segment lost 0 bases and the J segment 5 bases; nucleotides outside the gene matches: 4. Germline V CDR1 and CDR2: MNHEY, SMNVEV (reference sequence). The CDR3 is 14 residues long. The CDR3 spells CASSLSTGAHEQYF. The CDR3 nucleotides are TGTGCCAGCAGTTTATCAACAGGGGCCCACGAGCAGTACTTC.

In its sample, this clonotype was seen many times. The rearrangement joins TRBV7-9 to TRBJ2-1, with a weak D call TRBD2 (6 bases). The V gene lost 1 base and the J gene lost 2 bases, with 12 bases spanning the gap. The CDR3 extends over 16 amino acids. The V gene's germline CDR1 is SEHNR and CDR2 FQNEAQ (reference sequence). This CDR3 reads CASSLEGRRTYNEQFF. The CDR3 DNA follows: TGTGCCAGCAGCTTAGAGGGGAGGAGGACCTACAATGAGCAGTTCTTC.

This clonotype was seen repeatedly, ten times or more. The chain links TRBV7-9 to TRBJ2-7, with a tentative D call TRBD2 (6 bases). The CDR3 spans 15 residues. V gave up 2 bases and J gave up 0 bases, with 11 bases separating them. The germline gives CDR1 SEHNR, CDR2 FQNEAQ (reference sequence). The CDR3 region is CASSLWRTNSYEQYF. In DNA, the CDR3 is TGTGCCAGCAGCTTATGGAGGACTAACTCCTACGAGCAGTACTTC.

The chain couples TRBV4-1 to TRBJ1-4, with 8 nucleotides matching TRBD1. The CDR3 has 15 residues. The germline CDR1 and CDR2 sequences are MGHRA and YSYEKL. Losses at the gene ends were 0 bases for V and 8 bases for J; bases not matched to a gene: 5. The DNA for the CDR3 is TGCGCCAGCAGCCAAGATCAGGGGGCAGGGGAAAAACTGTTTTTT. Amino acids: CASSQDQGAGEKLFF.

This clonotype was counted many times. CDR3 nucleotide sequence: TGTGCCAGCAGCCCAGGGGGCGCAGGGAACACTGAAGCTTTCTTT. It encodes CASSPGGAGNTEAFF. This chain links TRBV3-1 with TRBJ1-1; 8 nucleotides agree with TRBD1. From germline, CDR1 is LGHDT and CDR2 YNNKEL (reference sequence). CDR3 size: 15 residues. V trimming: 4 bases; J trimming: 1 base; junction bases outside the gene matches: 5.

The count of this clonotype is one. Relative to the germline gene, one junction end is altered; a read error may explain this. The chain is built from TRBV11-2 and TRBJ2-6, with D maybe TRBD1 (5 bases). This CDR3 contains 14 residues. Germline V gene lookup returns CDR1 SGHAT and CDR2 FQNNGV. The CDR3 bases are TGTGCCAGCAGCTTCCTCCCTGGGGCCAACGTCCTGGCTTTC. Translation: CASSFLPGANVLAF.

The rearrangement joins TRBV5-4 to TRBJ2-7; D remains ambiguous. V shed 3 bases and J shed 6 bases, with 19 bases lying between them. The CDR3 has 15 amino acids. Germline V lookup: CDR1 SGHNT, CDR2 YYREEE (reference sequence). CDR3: CASSSSLGLGGEQYF. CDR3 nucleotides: TGTGCCAGCAGCTCATCTTTAGGGCTAGGCGGCGAGCAGTACTTC. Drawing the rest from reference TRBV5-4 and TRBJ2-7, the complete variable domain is ETGVTQSPTHLIKTRGQQVTLRCSSQSGHNTVSWYQQALGQGPQFIFQYYREEENGRGNFPPRFSGLQFPNYSSELNVNALELDDSALYLCASSSSLGLGGEQYFGPGTRLTVT.

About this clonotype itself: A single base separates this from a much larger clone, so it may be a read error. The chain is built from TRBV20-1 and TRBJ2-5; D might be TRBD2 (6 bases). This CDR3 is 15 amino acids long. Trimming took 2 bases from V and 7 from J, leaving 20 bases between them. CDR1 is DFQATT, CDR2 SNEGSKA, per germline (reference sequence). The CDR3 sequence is CSARLPRGLGGTQYF. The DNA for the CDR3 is TGCAGTGCTAGATTACCGAGGGGACTCGGGGGGACCCAGTACTTC.

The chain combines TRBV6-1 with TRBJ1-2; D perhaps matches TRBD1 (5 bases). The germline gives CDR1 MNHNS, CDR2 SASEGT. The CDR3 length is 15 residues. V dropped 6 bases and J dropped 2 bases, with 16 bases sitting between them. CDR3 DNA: TGTGCCAGCAGCTCATTCGGCGGGGGAAACTATGGCTACACCTTC. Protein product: CASSSFGGGNYGYTF.

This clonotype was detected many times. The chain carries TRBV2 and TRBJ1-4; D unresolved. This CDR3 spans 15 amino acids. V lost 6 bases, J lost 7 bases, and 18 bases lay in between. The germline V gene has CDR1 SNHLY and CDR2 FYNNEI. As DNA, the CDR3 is TGTGCCAGCAGCCCCTGGGCTTTGGGCGGTGAAAAACTGTTTTTT. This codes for CASSPWALGGEKLFF.

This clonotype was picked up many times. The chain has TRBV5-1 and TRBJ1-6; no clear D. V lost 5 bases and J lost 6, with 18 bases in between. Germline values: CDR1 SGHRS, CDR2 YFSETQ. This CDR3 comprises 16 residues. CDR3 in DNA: TGCGCCAGCAGTATGGGGTCGTCCATAGGTAATTCACCCCTCCACTTT. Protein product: CASSMGSSIGNSPLHF.

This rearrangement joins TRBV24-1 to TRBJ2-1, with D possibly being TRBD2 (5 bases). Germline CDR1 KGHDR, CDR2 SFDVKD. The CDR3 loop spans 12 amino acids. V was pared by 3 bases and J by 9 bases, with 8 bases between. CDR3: CATSDPGSEQFF. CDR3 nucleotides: TGTGCCACCAGTGATCCTGGGAGTGAGCAGTTCTTC.

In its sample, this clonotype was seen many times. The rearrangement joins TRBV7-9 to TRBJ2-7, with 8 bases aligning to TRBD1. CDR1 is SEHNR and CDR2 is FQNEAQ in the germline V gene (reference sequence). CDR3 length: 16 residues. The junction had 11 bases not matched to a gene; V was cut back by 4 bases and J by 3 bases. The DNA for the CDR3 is TGTGCCAGCAGCTCGCCCCCGACAGGGGTAGGCTACGAGCAGTACTTC. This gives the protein CASSSPPTGVGYEQYF.

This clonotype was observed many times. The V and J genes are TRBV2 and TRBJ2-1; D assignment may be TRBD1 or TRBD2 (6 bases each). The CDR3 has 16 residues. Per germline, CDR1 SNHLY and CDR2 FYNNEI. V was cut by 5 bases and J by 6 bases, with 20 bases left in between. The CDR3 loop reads CASSTSVGGYFNEQFF. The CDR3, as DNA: TGTGCCAGCAGTACCAGCGTCGGGGGCTATTTCAATGAGCAGTTCTTC.

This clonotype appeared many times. The CDR3, as DNA: TGTGCCAGCAGCTTAAGCAGGTCTACCTACGAGCAGTACTTC. Its translation: CASSLSRSTYEQYF. The J gene is TRBJ2-7, the V gene TRBV11-2; no clear D gene. Germline V gives CDR1 SGHAT, CDR2 FQNNGV. Trimming took off 2 bases at V and 2 bases at J, with 10 bases between the two ends. The CDR3 runs to 14 residues.

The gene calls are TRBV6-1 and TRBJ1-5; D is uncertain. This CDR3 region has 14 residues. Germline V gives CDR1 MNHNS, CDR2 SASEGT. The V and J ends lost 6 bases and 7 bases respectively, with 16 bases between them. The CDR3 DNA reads TGTGCCAGCAGGTCTAAAAGGACGGGACAGCCCCAGCATTTT. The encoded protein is CASRSKRTGQPQHF.

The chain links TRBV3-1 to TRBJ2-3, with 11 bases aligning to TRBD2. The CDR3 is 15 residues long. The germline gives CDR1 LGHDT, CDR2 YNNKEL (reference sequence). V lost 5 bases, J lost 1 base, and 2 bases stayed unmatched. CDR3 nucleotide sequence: TGTGCCAGCAGCGTACTAGCGGGGGGCACAGATACGCAGTATTTT. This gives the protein CASSVLAGGTDTQYF.

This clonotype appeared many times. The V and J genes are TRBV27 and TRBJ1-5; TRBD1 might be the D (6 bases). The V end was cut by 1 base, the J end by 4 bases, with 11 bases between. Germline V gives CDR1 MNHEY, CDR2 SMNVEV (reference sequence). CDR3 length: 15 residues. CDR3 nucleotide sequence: TGTGCCAGCAGTTTATTTGGGGGCGGGAATCAGCCCCAGCATTTT. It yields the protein CASSLFGGGNQPQHF.

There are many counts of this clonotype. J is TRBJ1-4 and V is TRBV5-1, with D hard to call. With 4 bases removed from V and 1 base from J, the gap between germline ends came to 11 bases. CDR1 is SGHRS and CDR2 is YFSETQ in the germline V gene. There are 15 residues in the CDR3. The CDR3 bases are TGCGCCAGCAGCCGGGTCATGGGAACTAATGAAAAACTGTTTTTT. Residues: CASSRVMGTNEKLFF. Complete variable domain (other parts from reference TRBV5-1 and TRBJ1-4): KAGVTQTPRYLIKTRGQQVTLSCSPISGHRSVSWYQQTPGQGLQFLFEYFSETQRNKGNFPGRFSGRQFSNSRSEMNVSTLELGDSALYLCASSRVMGTNEKLFFGSGTQLSVL.

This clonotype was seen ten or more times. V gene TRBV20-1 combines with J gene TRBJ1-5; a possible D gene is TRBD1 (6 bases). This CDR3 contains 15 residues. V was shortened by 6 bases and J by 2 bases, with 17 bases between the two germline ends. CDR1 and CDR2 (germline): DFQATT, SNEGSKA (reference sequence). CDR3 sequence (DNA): TGCAGTGCACCCACCCCAGGGGAGGGCAATCAGCCCCAGCATTTT. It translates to CSAPTPGEGNQPQHF.

CDR3 residues: CASSLGWAVSLVRTGELFF. The CDR3 bases are TGCGCCAGCAGCTTGGGGTGGGCGGTTTCCCTCGTTCGGACCGGGGAGCTGTTTTTT. The chain combines TRBV5-1 with TRBJ2-2; D remains unclear. The CDR3 runs to 19 residues. Germline CDR1 and CDR2: SGHRS and YFSETQ. The V end lost 0 bases, the J end lost 5 bases, and 23 bases lay between the germline ends.

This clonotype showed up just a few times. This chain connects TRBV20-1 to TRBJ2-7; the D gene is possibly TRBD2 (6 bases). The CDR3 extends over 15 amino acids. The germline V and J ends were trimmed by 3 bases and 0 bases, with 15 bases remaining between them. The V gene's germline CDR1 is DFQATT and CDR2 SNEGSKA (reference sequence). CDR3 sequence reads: CSASVGGPSSYEQYF. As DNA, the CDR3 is TGCAGTGCTAGCGTCGGGGGTCCTAGCTCCTACGAGCAGTACTTC.

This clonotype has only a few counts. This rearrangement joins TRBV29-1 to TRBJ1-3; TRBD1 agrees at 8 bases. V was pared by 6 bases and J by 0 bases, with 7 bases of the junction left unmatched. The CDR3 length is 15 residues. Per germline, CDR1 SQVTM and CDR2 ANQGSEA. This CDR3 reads CSVARQGNSGNTIYF. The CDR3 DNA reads TGCAGCGTGGCTAGACAGGGGAACTCTGGAAACACCATATATTTT. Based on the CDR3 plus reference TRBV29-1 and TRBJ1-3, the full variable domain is SAVISQKPSRDICQRGTSLTIQCQVDSQVTMMFWYRQQPGQSLTLIATANQGSEATYESGFVIDKFPISRPNLTFSTLTVSNMSPEDSSIYLCSVARQGNSGNTIYFGEGSWLTVV.

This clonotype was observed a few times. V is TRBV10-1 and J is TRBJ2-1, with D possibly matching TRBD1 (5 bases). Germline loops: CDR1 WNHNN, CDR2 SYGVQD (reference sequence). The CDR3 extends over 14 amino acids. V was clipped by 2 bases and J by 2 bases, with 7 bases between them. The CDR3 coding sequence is TGCGCCAGCAGTGAGAGGACAACCTACAATGAGCAGTTCTTC. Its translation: CASSERTTYNEQFF.

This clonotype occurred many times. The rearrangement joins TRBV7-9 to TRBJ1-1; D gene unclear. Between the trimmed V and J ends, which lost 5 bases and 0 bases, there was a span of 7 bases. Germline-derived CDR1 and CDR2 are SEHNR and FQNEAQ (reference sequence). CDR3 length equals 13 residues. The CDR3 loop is CASSPRMNTEAFF. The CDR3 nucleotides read TGTGCCAGCAGCCCTCGCATGAACACTGAAGCTTTCTTT.

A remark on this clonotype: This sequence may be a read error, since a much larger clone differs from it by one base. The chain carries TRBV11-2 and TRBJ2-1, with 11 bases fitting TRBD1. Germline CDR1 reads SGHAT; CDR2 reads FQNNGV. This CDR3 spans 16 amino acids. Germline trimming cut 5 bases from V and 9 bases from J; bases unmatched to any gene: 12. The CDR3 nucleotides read TGTGCCAGCAGCAAAATCCGGGACAGGGGGGGATGTGAGCAGTTCTTC. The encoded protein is CASSKIRDRGGCEQFF.

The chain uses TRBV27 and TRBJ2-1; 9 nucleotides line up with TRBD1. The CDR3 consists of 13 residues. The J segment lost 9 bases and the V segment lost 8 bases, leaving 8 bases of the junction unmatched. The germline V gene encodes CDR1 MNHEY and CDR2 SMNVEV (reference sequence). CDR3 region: CASLGTGRGEQFF. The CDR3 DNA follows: TGTGCCAGCCTCGGGACAGGGAGGGGTGAGCAGTTCTTC.

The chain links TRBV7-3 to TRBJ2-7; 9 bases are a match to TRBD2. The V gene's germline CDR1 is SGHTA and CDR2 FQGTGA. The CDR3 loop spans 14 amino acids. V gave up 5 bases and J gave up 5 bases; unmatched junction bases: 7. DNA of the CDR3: TGTGCCAGCAGCGAAACCGGGACTAGCAACGAGCAGTACTTC. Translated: CASSETGTSNEQYF.

The CDR3 reads CASSAQPGGPAYEQYF. The CDR3 nucleotides are TGTGCCAGCAGCGCCCAACCCGGGGGGCCGGCCTACGAGCAGTACTTC. The rearrangement links TRBV9 to TRBJ2-7; tentative D call: TRBD2 (7 bases). Trimming removed 3 bases at V and 2 bases at J, with 18 bases between. There are 16 residues in the CDR3. Germline V gene lookup returns CDR1 SGDLS and CDR2 YYNGEE. Supplemented by reference TRBV9 and TRBJ2-7, the full variable domain reads DSGVTQTPKHLITATGQRVTLRCSPRSGDLSVYWYQQSLDQGLQFLIQYYNGEERAKGNILERFSAQQFPDLHSELNLSSLELGDSALYFCASSAQPGGPAYEQYFGPGTRLTVT.